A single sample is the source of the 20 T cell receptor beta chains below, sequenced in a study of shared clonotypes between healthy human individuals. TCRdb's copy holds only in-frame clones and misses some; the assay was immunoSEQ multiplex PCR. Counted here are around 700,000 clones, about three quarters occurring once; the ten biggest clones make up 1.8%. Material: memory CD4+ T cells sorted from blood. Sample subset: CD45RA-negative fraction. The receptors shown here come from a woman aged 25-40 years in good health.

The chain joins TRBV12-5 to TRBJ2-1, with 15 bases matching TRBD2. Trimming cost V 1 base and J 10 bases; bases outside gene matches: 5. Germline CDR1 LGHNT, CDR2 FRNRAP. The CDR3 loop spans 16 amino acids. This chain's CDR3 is CASGLGTSGRAVEQFF. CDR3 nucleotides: TGTGCTAGTGGTTTGGGGACTAGCGGGAGGGCCGTAGAGCAGTTCTTC.

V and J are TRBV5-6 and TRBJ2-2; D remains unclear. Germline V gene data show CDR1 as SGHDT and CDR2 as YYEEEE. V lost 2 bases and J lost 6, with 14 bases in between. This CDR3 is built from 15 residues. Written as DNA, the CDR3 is TGTGCCAGCAGCTTTCGTTCGAGGTTAGCCGGGGAGCTGTTTTTT. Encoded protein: CASSFRSRLAGELFF.

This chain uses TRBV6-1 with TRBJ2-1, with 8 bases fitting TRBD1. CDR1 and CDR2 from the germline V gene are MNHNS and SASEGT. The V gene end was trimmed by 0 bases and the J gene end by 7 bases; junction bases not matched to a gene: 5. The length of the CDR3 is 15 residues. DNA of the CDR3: TGTGCCAGCAGTGAAGCTGACAGGGGATGGAATGAGCAGTTCTTC. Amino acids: CASSEADRGWNEQFF.

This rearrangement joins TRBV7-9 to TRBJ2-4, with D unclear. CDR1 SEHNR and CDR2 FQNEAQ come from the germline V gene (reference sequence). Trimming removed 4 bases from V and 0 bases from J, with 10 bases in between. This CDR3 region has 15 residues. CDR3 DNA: TGTGCCAGCAGCTCGGACGGATTAGCCAAAAACATTCAGTACTTC. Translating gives CASSSDGLAKNIQYF.

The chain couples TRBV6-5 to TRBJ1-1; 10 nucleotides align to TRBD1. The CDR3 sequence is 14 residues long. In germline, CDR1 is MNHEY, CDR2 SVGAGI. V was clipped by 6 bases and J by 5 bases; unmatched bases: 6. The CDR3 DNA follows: TGTGCCAGCAGCCCAGACAGGGGGCAAACTGAAGCTTTCTTT. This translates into CASSPDRGQTEAFF.

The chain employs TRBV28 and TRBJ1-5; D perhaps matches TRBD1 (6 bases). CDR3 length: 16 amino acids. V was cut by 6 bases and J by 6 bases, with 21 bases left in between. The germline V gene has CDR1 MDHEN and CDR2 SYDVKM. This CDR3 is CASSTLTGGLTQPQHF. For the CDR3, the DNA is TGTGCCAGCAGCACTCTTACGGGGGGGCTCACTCAGCCCCAGCATTTT.

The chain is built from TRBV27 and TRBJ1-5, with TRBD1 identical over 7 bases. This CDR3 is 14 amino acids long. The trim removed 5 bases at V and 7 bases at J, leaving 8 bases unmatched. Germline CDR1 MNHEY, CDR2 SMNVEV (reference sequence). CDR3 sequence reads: CASSRTQGFQPQHF. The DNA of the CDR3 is TGTGCCAGCAGTCGTACACAGGGGTTCCAGCCCCAGCATTTT.

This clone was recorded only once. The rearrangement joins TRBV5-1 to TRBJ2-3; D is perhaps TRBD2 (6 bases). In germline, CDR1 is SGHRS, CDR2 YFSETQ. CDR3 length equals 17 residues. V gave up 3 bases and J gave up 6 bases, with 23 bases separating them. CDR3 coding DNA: TGCGCCAGCAGCTACGATCCTCTTTCGCGGGGAGGTGATACGCAGTATTTT. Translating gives CASSYDPLSRGGDTQYF.

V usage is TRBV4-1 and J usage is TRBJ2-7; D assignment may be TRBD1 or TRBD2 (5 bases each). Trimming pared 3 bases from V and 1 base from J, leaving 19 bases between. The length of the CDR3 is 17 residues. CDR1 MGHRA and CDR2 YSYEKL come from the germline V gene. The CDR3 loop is CASSHTTGTERSYEQYF. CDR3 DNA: TGCGCCAGCAGCCATACAACTGGGACCGAGAGATCCTACGAGCAGTACTTC.

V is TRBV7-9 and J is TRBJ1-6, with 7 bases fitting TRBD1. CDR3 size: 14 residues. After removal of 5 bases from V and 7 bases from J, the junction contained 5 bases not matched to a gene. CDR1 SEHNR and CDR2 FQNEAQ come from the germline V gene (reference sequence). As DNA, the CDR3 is TGTGCCAGCAGCCAAGGACAGGCGAATTCACCCCTCCACTTT. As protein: CASSQGQANSPLHF. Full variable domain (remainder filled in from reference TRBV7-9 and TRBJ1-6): DTGVSQNPRHKITKRGQNVTFRCDPISEHNRLYWYRQTLGQGPEFLTYFQNEAQLEKSRLLSDRFSAERPKGSFSTLEIQRTEQGDSAMYLCASSQGQANSPLHFGNGTRLTVT.

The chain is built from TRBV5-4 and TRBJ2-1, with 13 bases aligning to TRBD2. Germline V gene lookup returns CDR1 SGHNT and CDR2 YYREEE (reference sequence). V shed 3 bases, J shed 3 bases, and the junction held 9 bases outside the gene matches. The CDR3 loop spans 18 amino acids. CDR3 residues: CASSSPWTSGSIYNEQFF. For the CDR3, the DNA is TGTGCCAGCAGCTCACCATGGACTAGCGGGAGCATCTACAATGAGCAGTTCTTC.

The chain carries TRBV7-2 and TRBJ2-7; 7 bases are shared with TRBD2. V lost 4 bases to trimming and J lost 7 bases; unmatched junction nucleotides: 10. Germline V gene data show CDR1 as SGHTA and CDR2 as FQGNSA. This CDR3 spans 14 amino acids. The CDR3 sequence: CASSYGLDPGEQYF. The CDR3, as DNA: TGTGCCAGCAGCTACGGACTAGACCCAGGGGAGCAGTACTTC.

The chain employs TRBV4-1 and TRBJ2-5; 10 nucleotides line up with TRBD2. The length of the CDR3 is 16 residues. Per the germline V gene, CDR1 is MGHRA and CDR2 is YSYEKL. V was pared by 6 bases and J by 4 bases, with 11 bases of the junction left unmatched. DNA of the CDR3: TGCGCCAGCAGGGGGGCTAGCGGGAGCTCTTTAGAGACCCAGTACTTC. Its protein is CASRGASGSSLETQYF.

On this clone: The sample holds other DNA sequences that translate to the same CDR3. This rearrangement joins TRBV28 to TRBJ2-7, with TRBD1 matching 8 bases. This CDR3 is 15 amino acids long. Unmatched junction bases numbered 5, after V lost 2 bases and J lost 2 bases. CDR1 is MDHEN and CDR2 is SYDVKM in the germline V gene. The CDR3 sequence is CASSLGGQGPYEQYF. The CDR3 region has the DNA TGTGCCAGCAGTTTAGGCGGACAGGGTCCCTACGAGCAGTACTTC.

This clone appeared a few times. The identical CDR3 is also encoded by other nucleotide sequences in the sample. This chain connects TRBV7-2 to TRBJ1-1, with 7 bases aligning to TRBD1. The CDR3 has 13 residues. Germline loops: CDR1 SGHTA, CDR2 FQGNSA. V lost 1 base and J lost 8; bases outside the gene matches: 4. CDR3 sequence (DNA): TGTGCCAGCAGCTTAGTTTCGGACAGGGAAGCTTTCTTT. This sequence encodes CASSLVSDREAFF. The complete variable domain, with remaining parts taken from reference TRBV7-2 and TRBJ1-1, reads GAGVSQSPSNKVTEKGKDVELRCDPISGHTALYWYRQSLGQGLEFLIYFQGNSAPDKSGLPSDRFSAERTGGSVSTLTIQRTQQEDSAVYLCASSLVSDREAFFGQGTRLTVV.

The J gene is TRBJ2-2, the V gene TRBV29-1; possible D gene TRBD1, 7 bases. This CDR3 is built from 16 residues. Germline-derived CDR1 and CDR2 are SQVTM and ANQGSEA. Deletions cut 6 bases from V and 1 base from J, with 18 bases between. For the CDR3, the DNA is TGCAGCGTCGGAAAGGGGGCGGGGCTGAACACCGGGGAGCTGTTTTTT. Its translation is CSVGKGAGLNTGELFF.

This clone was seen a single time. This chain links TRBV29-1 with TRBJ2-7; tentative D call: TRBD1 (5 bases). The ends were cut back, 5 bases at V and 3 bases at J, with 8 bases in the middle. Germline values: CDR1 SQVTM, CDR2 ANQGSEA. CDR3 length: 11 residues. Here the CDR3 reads CSVQTVYEQYF. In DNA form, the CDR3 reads TGCAGCGTTCAGACAGTCTACGAGCAGTACTTC.

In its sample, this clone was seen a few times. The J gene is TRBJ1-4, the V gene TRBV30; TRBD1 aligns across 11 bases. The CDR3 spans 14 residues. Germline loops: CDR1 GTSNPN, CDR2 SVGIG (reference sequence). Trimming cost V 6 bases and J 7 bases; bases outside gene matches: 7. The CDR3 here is CACTFGTGGEKLFF. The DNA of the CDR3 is TGTGCCTGTACCTTCGGGACAGGGGGTGAAAAACTGTTTTTT.

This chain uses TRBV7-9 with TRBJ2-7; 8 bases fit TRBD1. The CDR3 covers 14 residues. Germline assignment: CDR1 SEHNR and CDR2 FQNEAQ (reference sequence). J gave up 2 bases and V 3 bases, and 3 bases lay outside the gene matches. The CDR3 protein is CASSFPDRAYEQYF. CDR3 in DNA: TGTGCCAGCAGCTTTCCGGACAGGGCCTACGAGCAGTACTTC. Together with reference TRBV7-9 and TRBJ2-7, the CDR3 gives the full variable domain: DTGVSQNPRHKITKRGQNVTFRCDPISEHNRLYWYRQTLGQGPEFLTYFQNEAQLEKSRLLSDRFSAERPKGSFSTLEIQRTEQGDSAMYLCASSFPDRAYEQYFGPGTRLTVT.

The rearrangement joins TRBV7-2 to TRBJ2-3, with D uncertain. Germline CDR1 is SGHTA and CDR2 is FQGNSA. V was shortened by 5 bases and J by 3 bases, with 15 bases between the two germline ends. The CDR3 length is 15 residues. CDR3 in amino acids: CASSPPLGATDTQYF. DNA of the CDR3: TGTGCCAGCAGCCCCCCCTTAGGCGCTACAGATACGCAGTATTTT.